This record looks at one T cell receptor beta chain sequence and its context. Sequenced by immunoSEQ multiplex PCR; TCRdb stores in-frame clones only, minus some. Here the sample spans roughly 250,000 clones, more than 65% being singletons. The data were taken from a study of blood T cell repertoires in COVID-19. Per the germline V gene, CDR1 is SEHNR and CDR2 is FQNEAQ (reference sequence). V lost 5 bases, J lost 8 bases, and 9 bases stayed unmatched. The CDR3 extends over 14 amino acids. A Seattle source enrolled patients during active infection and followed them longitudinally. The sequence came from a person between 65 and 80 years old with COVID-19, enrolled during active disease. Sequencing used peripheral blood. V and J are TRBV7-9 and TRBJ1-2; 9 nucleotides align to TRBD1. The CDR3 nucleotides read TGTGCCAGCAGCCTCCGGGACAGGGTGGGCGGCTACACCTTC. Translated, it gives CASSLRDRVGGYTF.